This record looks at one T cell receptor beta chain sequence and its context. Antigen specificity is unknown. Only in-frame clones appear in the TCRdb table, and some are missing; sequencing was by immunoSEQ multiplex PCR. The sample has 88,000 or so clones; approximately 90% are singletons. This entry comes from a study of brain T cells in children with intractable seizures. Sequencing was limited to surgery cases with top T cell transcript signatures in brain tissue. At least one anti-epileptic drug was given before surgery. General study findings and limits: Absence of clones before surgery may stem from lower sequencing depth. Viral specificity was inferred only from CDR3 similarity; HCMV serostatus was unknown.

The source material was peripheral blood, sampled at surgery. This receptor was obtained from a girl under 10 years old with Rasmussen encephalitis and intractable seizures.

The DNA for the CDR3 is TGTGCCAGCAGCTTCCGGTTAGGTGAAAAACTGTTTTTT. Translated: CASSFRLGEKLFF. J is TRBJ1-4 and V is TRBV7-8, with D uncertain. CDR3 length equals 13 residues. The germline V gene has CDR1 SGHVS and CDR2 FQNEAQ. V was cut by 3 bases and J by 7 bases, with 9 bases left in between.